Below are 7 T cell receptor beta chains sequenced from a single sample in a study of tumor-infiltrating lymphocytes in primary liver carcinoma. TCR beta cDNA was prepared out of roughly 520 ng total RNA by means of a constant-region primer. Three-round nested multiplex PCR performed with slightly modified ARM-PCR produced the TCR beta libraries. TRBV1-TRBV30 forward primers paired with a C-beta reverse primer drove the first two PCR rounds, roughly 10 cycles each. TCRdb reprocessed the multiplex PCR reads with MiXCR, giving one entry per CDR3 protein. The sample has 35,000 to 45,000 distinct CDR3 sequences, roughly 74% seen once; the top ten hold around 40%. Co-extraction yielded RNA and DNA from roughly 20-30 mg of unsorted bulk tissue. The sequencing sample was made of tumor-adjacent normal liver tissue. The receptors here all came from a woman aged 30 to 39 with primary liver carcinoma and hepatitis B virus infection.

With regard to this clonotype: A junction boundary mismatches the germline segment, possibly from a read error. The chain uses TRBV6-2 or TRBV6-3 and TRBJ2-1; D unclear. This CDR3 region has 13 residues. Germline V gene sequence: CDR1 MNHEY, CDR2 SVGEGT. CDR3 coding DNA: TGTGCCAGCAGTTATGGGTTTCTAAATGAGCATTTCTTC. Residues: CASSYGFLNEHFF.

With respect to this clonotype: The junction departs from germline at one end; a sequencing error may be responsible. The chain joins TRBV6-1 to TRBJ1-6; no reliable D call. Germline lookup yields CDR1 MNHNS and CDR2 SASEGT. The CDR3 sequence is 13 residues long. In DNA form, the CDR3 reads TGTGCCACAGCGGCGTGGAATAATCCACCCCTCCACTTT. It encodes CATAAWNNPPLHF.

This clonotype was recorded at least ten times. The genes are TRBV13 and TRBJ2-1, with 9 bases that match TRBD2. The J segment lost 4 bases and the V segment lost 2 bases, leaving 6 bases of the junction unmatched. Germline loops: CDR1 PRHDT, CDR2 FYEKMQ (reference sequence). The CDR3 loop spans 16 amino acids. CDR3 sequence reads: CASSLSTSGAYNEQFF. In DNA form, the CDR3 reads TGTGCCAGCAGCTTATCGACTAGCGGAGCATACAATGAGCAGTTCTTC.

Points on this clonotype: Mismatch with germline at one junction end may stem from a read error. The V and J genes are TRBV6-5 and TRBJ2-2; D is unclear. The germline gives CDR1 MNHEY, CDR2 SVGAGI. The CDR3 sequence is 16 residues long. In DNA form, the CDR3 reads TGTGCCAGGAGTTATGGACCAGCGCCGAACACCGGGGAGCTGTTTTTT. Amino acid sequence: CARSYGPAPNTGELFF.

This clonotype was recorded a few times. Since the CDR3 does not end with the conserved phenylalanine or tryptophan, this likely comes from a read error. The genes are TRBV5-1 and TRBJ2-1; TRBD2 matches at 13 bases. V lost 4 bases and J lost 8; bases outside the gene matches: 6. Germline V gene data show CDR1 as SGHRS and CDR2 as YFSETQ. The CDR3 extends over 15 amino acids. The CDR3, as DNA: TGCGCCAGCAGCCAACTAGCGGGAGGGTGGTATGAGCAGTTCCTC. Translated: CASSQLAGGWYEQFL.

Remarks on this clonotype: The junction departs from the called germline gene at one end, perhaps through a read error. This chain joins TRBV6-6 and TRBJ1-1; 7 nucleotides agree with TRBD1. The CDR3 is 14 amino acids. CDR1 is MNHNY, CDR2 SVGAGI, per germline (reference sequence). The CDR3: CASSLDRLNTESFF. The CDR3 region has the DNA TGTGCCAGCAGTTTGGACAGGCTGAACACTGAATCTTTCTTT.

As regards this clonotype: Its ends do not fully match the called genes, so a read error is possible. The chain couples TRBV5-5 to TRBJ2-4, with D maybe TRBD1 (6 bases). In germline, CDR1 is SGHKS, CDR2 YYEKEE (reference sequence). This CDR3 has 14 residues. The CDR3 DNA is TGTGCCAGCAGCTTGACATGGACAGCGAACATTCATTACTTC. Amino acids: CASSLTWTANIHYF.